The clone carrying this T cell receptor beta chain has a handful of counts. Its antigen is still unknown. The CDR3 sequence is 13 residues long. Germline V gives CDR1 DFQATT, CDR2 SNEGSKA (reference sequence). V gave up 5 bases and J gave up 3 bases; unmatched junction bases: 6. The source of the sample is a study of vaccination and CD4 T cells after COVID-19. About the research overall: The authors used overlapping spike peptides from SARS-CoV-2, HCoV-NL63, HCoV-OC43 and HCoV-229E to stimulate cells.

The Oncomine TCR Beta short-read assay sequenced DNA from cultured CD4+ T cells. TCRdb re-called the PCR reads with MiXCR, one entry per CDR3 protein. In the table there are approximately 20,000 distinct CDR3 sequences, more than 45% of which are singletons. Noted treatment: approximately nine-day PBMC culture with coronavirus spike peptide pools or control peptides (ViraFEST assay). The source is a human donor who had recovered from COVID-19. The chain has TRBV20-1 and TRBJ2-7; 8 positions agree with TRBD2. Sequencing input: CD4+ T cells from blood, cultured in vitro. CDR3 nucleotides: TGCAGTGCTCCCCCCGGGGGGGGCTACGAGCAGTACTTC. As protein: CSAPPGGGYEQYF.